Sequencing of this TCR beta chain was carried out in a study of shared clonotypes between healthy human individuals. This CDR3 has 16 residues. The germline V gene has CDR1 SGDLS and CDR2 YYNGEE. V was clipped by 4 bases and J by 10 bases; unmatched bases: 15. The deep-level immunoSEQ assay was used. Generated by immunoSEQ multiplex PCR, the TCRdb table keeps only in-frame clones and is missing some. The table lists 2 million to 2.5 million clones, approximately 95% of them singletons. The rearrangement links TRBV9 to TRBJ2-1; 9 positions match TRBD2. This TCR came from a man younger than 35 in good health. Some clones in this sample may be carry-over from other donors' samples. The sequencing input was naive CD4+ T cells from PBMCs. Subset noted: CD45RA+ positively selected. In nucleotides, the CDR3 is TGTGCCAGCAGCACAGCCACTAGCGGGTATGCCGCCGAGCAGTTCTTC. Residues: CASSTATSGYAAEQFF. Variable domain in full (rest from reference TRBV9 and TRBJ2-1): DSGVTQTPKHLITATGQRVTLRCSPRSGDLSVYWYQQSLDQGLQFLIQYYNGEERAKGNILERFSAQQFPDLHSELNLSSLELGDSALYFCASSTATSGYAAEQFFGPGTRLTVL.